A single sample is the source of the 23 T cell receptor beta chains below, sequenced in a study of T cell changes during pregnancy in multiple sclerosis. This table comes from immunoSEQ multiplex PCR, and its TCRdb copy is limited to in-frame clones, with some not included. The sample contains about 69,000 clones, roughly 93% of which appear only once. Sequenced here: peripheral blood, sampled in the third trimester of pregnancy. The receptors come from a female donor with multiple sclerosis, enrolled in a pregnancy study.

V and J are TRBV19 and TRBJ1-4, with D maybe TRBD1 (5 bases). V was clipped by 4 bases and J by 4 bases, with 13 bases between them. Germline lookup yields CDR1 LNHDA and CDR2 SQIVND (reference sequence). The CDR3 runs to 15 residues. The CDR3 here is CASSTFRDYNEKLFF. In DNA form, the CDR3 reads TGTGCCAGTAGTACTTTCCGGGACTATAATGAAAAACTGTTTTTT.

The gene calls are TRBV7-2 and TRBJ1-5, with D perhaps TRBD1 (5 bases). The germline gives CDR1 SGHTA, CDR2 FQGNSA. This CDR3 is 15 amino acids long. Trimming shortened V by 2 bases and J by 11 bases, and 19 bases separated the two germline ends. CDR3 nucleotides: TGTGCCAGCAGCTTAAGGGCGGGGGGGGTTGTGGCCCAGCATTTT. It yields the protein CASSLRAGGVVAQHF.

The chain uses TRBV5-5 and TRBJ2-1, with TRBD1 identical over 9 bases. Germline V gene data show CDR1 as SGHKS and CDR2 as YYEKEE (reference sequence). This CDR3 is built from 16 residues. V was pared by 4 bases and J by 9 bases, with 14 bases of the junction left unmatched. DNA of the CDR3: TGTGCCAGCAGCGCCCAACCGGGGACAGGGCTTTCTGAGCAGTTCTTC. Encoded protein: CASSAQPGTGLSEQFF. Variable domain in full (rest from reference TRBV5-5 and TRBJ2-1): DAGVTQSPTHLIKTRGQQVTLRCSPISGHKSVSWYQQVLGQGPQFIFQYYEKEERGRGNFPDRFSARQFPNYSSELNVNALLLGDSALYLCASSAQPGTGLSEQFFGPGTRLTVL.

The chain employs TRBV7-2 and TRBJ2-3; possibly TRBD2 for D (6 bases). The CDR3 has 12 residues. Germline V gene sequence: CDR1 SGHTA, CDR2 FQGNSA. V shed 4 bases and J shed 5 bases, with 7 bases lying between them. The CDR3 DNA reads TGTGCCAGCAGCTCGACTAGAGATACGCAGTATTTT. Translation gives CASSSTRDTQYF.

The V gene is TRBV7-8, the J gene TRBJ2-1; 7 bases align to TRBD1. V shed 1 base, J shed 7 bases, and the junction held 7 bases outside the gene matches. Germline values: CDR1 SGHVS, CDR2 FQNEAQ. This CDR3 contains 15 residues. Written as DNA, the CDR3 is TGTGCCAGCAGCTTAGGTGACAGGGTTTGGAATGAGCAGTTCTTC. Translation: CASSLGDRVWNEQFF.

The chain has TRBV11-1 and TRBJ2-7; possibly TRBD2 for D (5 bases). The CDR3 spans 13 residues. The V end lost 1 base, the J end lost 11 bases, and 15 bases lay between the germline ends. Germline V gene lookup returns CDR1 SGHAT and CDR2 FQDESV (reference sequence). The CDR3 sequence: CASSLEDRGTEYF. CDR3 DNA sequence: TGTGCCAGCAGCTTAGAGGATCGGGGAACTGAGTACTTC.

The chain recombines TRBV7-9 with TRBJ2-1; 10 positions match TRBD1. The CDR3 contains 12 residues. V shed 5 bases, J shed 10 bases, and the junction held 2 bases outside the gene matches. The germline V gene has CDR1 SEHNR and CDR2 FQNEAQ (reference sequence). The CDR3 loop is CASSPGQGEQFF. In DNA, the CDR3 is TGTGCCAGCAGCCCGGGACAGGGGGAGCAGTTCTTC.

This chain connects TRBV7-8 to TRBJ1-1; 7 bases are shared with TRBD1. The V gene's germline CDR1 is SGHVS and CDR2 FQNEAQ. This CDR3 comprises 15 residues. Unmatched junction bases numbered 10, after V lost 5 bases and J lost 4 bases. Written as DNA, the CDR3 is TGTGCCAGCAGCGCCCGACAGGGCGGGATCACTGAAGCTTTCTTT. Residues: CASSARQGGITEAFF.

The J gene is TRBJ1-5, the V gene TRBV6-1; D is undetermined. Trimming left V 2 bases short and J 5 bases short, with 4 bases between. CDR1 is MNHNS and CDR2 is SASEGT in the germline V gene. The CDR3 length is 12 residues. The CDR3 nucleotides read TGTGCCAGCAGTGAACGCGATCAGCCCCAGCATTTT. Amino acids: CASSERDQPQHF.

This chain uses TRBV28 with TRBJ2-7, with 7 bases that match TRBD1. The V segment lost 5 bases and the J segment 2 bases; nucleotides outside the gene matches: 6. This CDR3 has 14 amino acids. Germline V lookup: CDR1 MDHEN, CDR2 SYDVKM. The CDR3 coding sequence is TGTGCCAGCAGTATACAGGGGACCACCTACGAGCAGTACTTC. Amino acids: CASSIQGTTYEQYF.

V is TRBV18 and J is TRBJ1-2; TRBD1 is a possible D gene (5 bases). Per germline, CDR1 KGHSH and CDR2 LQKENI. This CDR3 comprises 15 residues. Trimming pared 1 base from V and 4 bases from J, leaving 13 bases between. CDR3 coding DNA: TGTGCCAGCTCACCACGACAGATAACCACCTATGGCTACACCTTC. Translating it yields CASSPRQITTYGYTF.

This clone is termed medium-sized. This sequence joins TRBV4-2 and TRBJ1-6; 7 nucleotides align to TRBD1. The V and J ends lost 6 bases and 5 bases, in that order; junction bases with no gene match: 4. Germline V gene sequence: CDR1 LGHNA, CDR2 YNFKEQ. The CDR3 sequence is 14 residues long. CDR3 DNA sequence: TGTGCCAGCAGATCCACAGGGGATAATTCACCCCTCCACTTT. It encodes CASRSTGDNSPLHF.

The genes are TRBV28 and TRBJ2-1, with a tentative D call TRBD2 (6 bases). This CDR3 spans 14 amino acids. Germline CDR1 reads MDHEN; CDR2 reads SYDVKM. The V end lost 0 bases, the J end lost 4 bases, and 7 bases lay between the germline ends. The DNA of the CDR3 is TGTGCCAGCAGTTTATGGGGGGGTTACAATGAGCAGTTCTTC. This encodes CASSLWGGYNEQFF.

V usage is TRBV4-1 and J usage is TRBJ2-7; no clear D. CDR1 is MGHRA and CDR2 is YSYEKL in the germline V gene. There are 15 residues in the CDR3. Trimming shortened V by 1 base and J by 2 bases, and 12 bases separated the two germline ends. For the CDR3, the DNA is TGCGCCAGCAGCCAAGTAGTGGCGGCGACCTACGAGCAGTACTTC. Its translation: CASSQVVAATYEQYF.

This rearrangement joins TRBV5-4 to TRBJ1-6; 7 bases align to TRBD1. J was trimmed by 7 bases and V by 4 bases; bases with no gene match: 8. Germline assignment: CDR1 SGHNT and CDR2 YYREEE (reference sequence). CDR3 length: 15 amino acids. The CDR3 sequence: CASSPGTDRNSPLHF. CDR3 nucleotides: TGTGCCAGCAGCCCGGGGACAGACCGGAATTCACCCCTCCACTTT.

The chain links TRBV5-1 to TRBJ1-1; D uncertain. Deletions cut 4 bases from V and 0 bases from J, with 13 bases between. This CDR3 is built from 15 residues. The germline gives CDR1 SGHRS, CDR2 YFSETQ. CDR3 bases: TGCGCCAGCAGCGCCTCGACATACATGAACACTGAAGCTTTCTTT. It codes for CASSASTYMNTEAFF.

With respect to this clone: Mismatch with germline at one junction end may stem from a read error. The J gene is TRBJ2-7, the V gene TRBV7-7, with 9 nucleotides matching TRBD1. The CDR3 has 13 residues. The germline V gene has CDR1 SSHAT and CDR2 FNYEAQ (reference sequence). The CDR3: CASSSDRGGEQYF. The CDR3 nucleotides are TGTGCTAGCAGCTCGGACAGGGGCGGCGAGCAGTACTTC.

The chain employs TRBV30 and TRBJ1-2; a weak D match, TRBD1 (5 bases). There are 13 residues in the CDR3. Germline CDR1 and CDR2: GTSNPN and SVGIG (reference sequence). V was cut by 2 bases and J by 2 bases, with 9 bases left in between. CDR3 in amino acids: CAWSKGLNYGYTF. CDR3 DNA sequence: TGTGCCTGGAGTAAGGGGTTGAACTATGGCTACACCTTC.

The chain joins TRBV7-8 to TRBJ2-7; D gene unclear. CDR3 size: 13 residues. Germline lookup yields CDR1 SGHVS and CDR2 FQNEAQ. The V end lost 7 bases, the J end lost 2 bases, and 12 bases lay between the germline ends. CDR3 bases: TGTGCCAGCACAGCGACCTTTACCTACGAGCAGTACTTC. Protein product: CASTATFTYEQYF.

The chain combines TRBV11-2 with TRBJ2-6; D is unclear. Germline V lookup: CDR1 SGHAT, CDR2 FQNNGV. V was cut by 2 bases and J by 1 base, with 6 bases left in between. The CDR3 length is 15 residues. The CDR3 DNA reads TGTGCCAGCAGCTTAAGCGAATCTGGGGCCAACGTCCTGACTTTC. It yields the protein CASSLSESGANVLTF.

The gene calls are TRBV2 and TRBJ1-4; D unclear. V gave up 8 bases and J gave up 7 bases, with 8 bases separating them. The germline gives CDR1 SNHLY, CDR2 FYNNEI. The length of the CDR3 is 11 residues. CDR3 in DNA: TGTGCCAGCCTGCGTGGTGAAAAACTGTTTTTT. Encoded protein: CASLRGEKLFF.

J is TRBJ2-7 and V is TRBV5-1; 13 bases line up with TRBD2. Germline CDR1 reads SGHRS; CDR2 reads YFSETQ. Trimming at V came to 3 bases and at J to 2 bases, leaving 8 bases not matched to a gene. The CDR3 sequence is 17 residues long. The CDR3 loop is CASSSGLAGATAYEQYF. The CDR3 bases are TGCGCCAGCAGCTCCGGACTAGCGGGGGCGACAGCCTACGAGCAGTACTTC.

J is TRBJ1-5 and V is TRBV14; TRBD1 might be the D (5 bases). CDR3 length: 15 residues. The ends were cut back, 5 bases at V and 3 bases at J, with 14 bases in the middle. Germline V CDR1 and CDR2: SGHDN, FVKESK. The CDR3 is CASSALGGFNQPQHF. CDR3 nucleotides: TGTGCCAGCAGCGCCCTCGGGGGTTTCAATCAGCCCCAGCATTTT.